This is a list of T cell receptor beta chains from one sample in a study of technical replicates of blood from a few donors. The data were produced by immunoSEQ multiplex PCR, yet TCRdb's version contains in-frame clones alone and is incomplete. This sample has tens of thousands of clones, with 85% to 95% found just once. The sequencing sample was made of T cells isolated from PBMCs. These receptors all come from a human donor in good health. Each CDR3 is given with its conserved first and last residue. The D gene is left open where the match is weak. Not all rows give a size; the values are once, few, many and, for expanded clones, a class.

CDR3nt: TGTGCCAGCTCACCCACCCTTCATAGGCGGGAGGAACAAGAGACCCAGTACTTC; CDR3aa: CASSPTLHRREEQETQYF; j_gene: TRBJ2-5; abundance: NA; v_gene: TRBV18; d_gene: TRBD2
CDR3nt: TGCGCCAGCAGCCGCTTGGGACAGGGGGAAATCTACGAGCAGTACTTC; CDR3aa: CASSRLGQGEIYEQYF; j_gene: TRBJ2-7; abundance: NA; v_gene: TRBV4-1; d_gene: TRBD1
CDR3nt: TGCGCCAGCGGTAGCGGGAGTTCCTACGAGCAGTACTTC; CDR3aa: CASGSGSSYEQYF; j_gene: TRBJ2-7; abundance: NA; v_gene: TRBV5-1; d_gene: TRBD2
CDR3nt: TGCGCCAGCAGCGGACCGGGACTGAATAACTACGAGCAGTACTTC; CDR3aa: CASSGPGLNNYEQYF; j_gene: TRBJ2-7; abundance: NA; v_gene: TRBV5-1; d_gene: NA
CDR3nt: TGCGCCAGCAGCTTGGTCGTTCGGGAGGGTCCCTTTTTGGAGCAGTTCTTC; CDR3aa: CASSLVVREGPFLEQFF; j_gene: TRBJ2-1; abundance: NA; v_gene: TRBV5-1; d_gene: TRBD2
CDR3nt: TGTGCCAGTAGTATAGAACCGGGACACCTCTACGAGCAGTACTTC; CDR3aa: CASSIEPGHLYEQYF; j_gene: TRBJ2-7; abundance: NA; v_gene: TRBV19; d_gene: NA
CDR3nt: TGTGCCAGCAGAGCCGGGACAGGGGGAATTGGCTACACCTTC; CDR3aa: CASRAGTGGIGYTF; j_gene: TRBJ1-2; abundance: NA; v_gene: TRBV2; d_gene: TRBD1
CDR3nt: TGTGCCAGCAGTTCCCCGGGACAGGGCTATTACGAGCAGTACTTC; CDR3aa: CASSSPGQGYYEQYF; j_gene: TRBJ2-7; abundance: NA; v_gene: TRBV27; d_gene: TRBD1
CDR3nt: TGTGCCATCAGTGAAACCGGGATACAAGCGCACAATGAGCAGTTCTTC; CDR3aa: CAISETGIQAHNEQFF; j_gene: TRBJ2-1; abundance: NA; v_gene: TRBV10-3; d_gene: NA
CDR3nt: TGTGCCAGCAGTGAATACGGGTTGGATGGCTACACCTTC; CDR3aa: CASSEYGLDGYTF; j_gene: TRBJ1-2; abundance: NA; v_gene: TRBV25-1; d_gene: NA
CDR3nt: TGTGCCAGCAGTCCTCAGGGTTCCTACAATGAGCAGTTCTTC; CDR3aa: CASSPQGSYNEQFF; j_gene: TRBJ2-1; abundance: NA; v_gene: TRBV6-1; d_gene: NA
CDR3nt: TGTGCCAGCAGTTTAAGGCTAGCGGGAGTGGGGAATGAGCAGTTCTTC; CDR3aa: CASSLRLAGVGNEQFF; j_gene: TRBJ2-1; abundance: NA; v_gene: TRBV28; d_gene: TRBD2
CDR3nt: TGTGCCAGCACCACCGGGACAGCGACCGGTGAGCAGTTCTTC; CDR3aa: CASTTGTATGEQFF; j_gene: TRBJ2-1; abundance: NA; v_gene: TRBV9; d_gene: TRBD1
CDR3nt: TGTGCCAGCAGCTTAACTAGCCTTTACGAGCAGTACTTC; CDR3aa: CASSLTSLYEQYF; j_gene: TRBJ2-7; abundance: NA; v_gene: TRBV7-2; d_gene: NA
CDR3nt: TGTGCCAGCAGGGAGCTGAACACTGAAGCTTTCTTT; CDR3aa: CASRELNTEAFF; j_gene: TRBJ1-1; abundance: NA; v_gene: TRBV6-6; d_gene: NA
CDR3nt: TGCGCCAGACAGGGTATTTGGGAAAAACTGTTTTTT; CDR3aa: CARQGIWEKLFF; j_gene: TRBJ1-4; abundance: NA; v_gene: TRBV10-1; d_gene: NA
CDR3nt: TGTGCCAGCAGCTTGAGCGGTTTTTTTTCCTACAATGAGCAGTTCTTC; CDR3aa: CASSLSGFFSYNEQFF; j_gene: TRBJ2-1; abundance: NA; v_gene: TRBV11-1; d_gene: NA
CDR3nt: TGTGCCAGCAGTTTGGGACTAGCGAGCTACGAGCAGTACTTC; CDR3aa: CASSLGLASYEQYF; j_gene: TRBJ2-7; abundance: once; v_gene: TRBV27; d_gene: TRBD2
CDR3nt: TGTGCCAGCTCACCAGCAGACAGGGGCTCCTACGAGCAGTACTTC; CDR3aa: CASSPADRGSYEQYF; j_gene: TRBJ2-7; abundance: NA; v_gene: TRBV18; d_gene: TRBD1
CDR3nt: TGTGCCAGCTCACCGGGGCAGGCTTCCACCTTC; CDR3aa: CASSPGQASTF; j_gene: TRBJ1-2; abundance: NA; v_gene: TRBV18; d_gene: NA
CDR3nt: TGCGCCAGCAGCTTTTCGACTAGTTATGACGGGACCCAGTACTTC; CDR3aa: CASSFSTSYDGTQYF; j_gene: TRBJ2-5; abundance: NA; v_gene: TRBV5-1; d_gene: NA
CDR3nt: TGTGCCAGCAGTGAATGGCTAGCGGGAGTCGGGGAGCTGTTTTTT; CDR3aa: CASSEWLAGVGELFF; j_gene: TRBJ2-2; abundance: NA; v_gene: TRBV2; d_gene: TRBD2
CDR3nt: TGTGCCAGCTCACTCGCGGACAGCCCTTACGAGCAGTACTTC; CDR3aa: CASSLADSPYEQYF; j_gene: TRBJ2-7; abundance: NA; v_gene: TRBV18; d_gene: NA
CDR3nt: TGTGCCAGCAGTGGACAGACCGCTAACTATGGCTACACCTTC; CDR3aa: CASSGQTANYGYTF; j_gene: TRBJ1-2; abundance: once; v_gene: TRBV2; d_gene: NA
CDR3nt: TGTGCCAGCAGCTATGGACAGGGTACAGCTTTCTTT; CDR3aa: CASSYGQGTAFF; j_gene: TRBJ1-1; abundance: NA; v_gene: TRBV5-6; d_gene: TRBD1
CDR3nt: TGTGCCAGCCCCGTGGGAGGGTACACTGAAGCTTTCTTT; CDR3aa: CASPVGGYTEAFF; j_gene: TRBJ1-1; abundance: NA; v_gene: TRBV11-3; d_gene: NA
CDR3nt: TGTGCCAGCAGTTTTTCCAGGGGGGCCGGGGAGCTGTTTTTT; CDR3aa: CASSFSRGAGELFF; j_gene: TRBJ2-2; abundance: NA; v_gene: TRBV27; d_gene: NA
CDR3nt: TGTGCCAGCAGCCAAGAAAGTCTACGGGCTTTCTTT; CDR3aa: CASSQESLRAFF; j_gene: TRBJ1-1; abundance: NA; v_gene: TRBV14; d_gene: NA
CDR3nt: TGTGCCAGCAGCTCGAACAGGGGTGGTACTGAAGCTTTCTTT; CDR3aa: CASSSNRGGTEAFF; j_gene: TRBJ1-1; abundance: NA; v_gene: TRBV7-2; d_gene: TRBD1
CDR3nt: TGTGCCAGCAGCCCCGGGACTAGCGGAGCAGATAATGAGCAGTTCTTC; CDR3aa: CASSPGTSGADNEQFF; j_gene: TRBJ2-1; abundance: NA; v_gene: TRBV9; d_gene: TRBD2
CDR3nt: TGTGCCAGCAGTGAAAGGTTAGGAGGATACTACAATGAGCAGTTCTTC; CDR3aa: CASSERLGGYYNEQFF; j_gene: TRBJ2-1; abundance: NA; v_gene: TRBV6-1; d_gene: NA
CDR3nt: TGTGCCAGCAGTGTGACTAGCGCCAAAAACATTCAGTACTTC; CDR3aa: CASSVTSAKNIQYF; j_gene: TRBJ2-4; abundance: once; v_gene: TRBV2; d_gene: TRBD2
CDR3nt: TGTGCCAGCAGTGAAGCGGAGCTCGAGCAGTACTTC; CDR3aa: CASSEAELEQYF; j_gene: TRBJ2-7; abundance: NA; v_gene: TRBV6-1; d_gene: NA
CDR3nt: TGTGCCAGCAGCTTAGAAGGAGGCTCGGTGTATCAGCCCCAGCATTTT; CDR3aa: CASSLEGGSVYQPQHF; j_gene: TRBJ1-5; abundance: NA; v_gene: TRBV7-6; d_gene: NA
CDR3nt: TGCGCCAGCAGCCAAGATCATTTGCGGGGGCGCGATGAGCAGTTCTTC; CDR3aa: CASSQDHLRGRDEQFF; j_gene: TRBJ2-1; abundance: NA; v_gene: TRBV4-1; d_gene: NA
CDR3nt: TGTGCCAGCAGCTTACTGGGGACAGGGCTTTGGAATGAGCAGTTCTTC; CDR3aa: CASSLLGTGLWNEQFF; j_gene: TRBJ2-1; abundance: NA; v_gene: TRBV7-3; d_gene: TRBD1
CDR3nt: TGTGCCACCAGCAGAGATGAGGATGAGCAGTTCTTC; CDR3aa: CATSRDEDEQFF; j_gene: TRBJ2-1; abundance: NA; v_gene: TRBV15; d_gene: NA
CDR3nt: TGTGCCAGTAGTCAGAGGACACCGGGAGGTCTATCCTACGAGCAGTACTTC; CDR3aa: CASSQRTPGGLSYEQYF; j_gene: TRBJ2-7; abundance: NA; v_gene: TRBV19; d_gene: TRBD2
CDR3nt: TGTGCCTGGAGTGCCGCCTTGAGCAACACAGATACGCAGTATTTT; CDR3aa: CAWSAALSNTDTQYF; j_gene: TRBJ2-3; abundance: NA; v_gene: TRBV30; d_gene: NA
CDR3nt: TGTGCCAGCAGCTTGGGTGCGGGGGGGCAGTACTTC; CDR3aa: CASSLGAGGQYF; j_gene: TRBJ2-7; abundance: NA; v_gene: TRBV5-4; d_gene: TRBD2
CDR3nt: TGTGCCAGTACCTTTGGGGGGGCAGTGAGACAGCCCCAGCATTTT; CDR3aa: CASTFGGAVRQPQHF; j_gene: TRBJ1-5; abundance: once; v_gene: TRBV28; d_gene: NA
CDR3nt: TGCGCCAGCAGCCAAGTAGAAGCGGGGGAGCAGTACTTC; CDR3aa: CASSQVEAGEQYF; j_gene: TRBJ2-7; abundance: NA; v_gene: TRBV4-1; d_gene: TRBD2
CDR3nt: TGTGCCAGCAGCTTAGTCGATAGTGAAGCTTTCTTT; CDR3aa: CASSLVDSEAFF; j_gene: TRBJ1-1; abundance: NA; v_gene: TRBV11-2; d_gene: NA
CDR3nt: TGCAGCGTTGGGATAGGGGGACAGGGGAATCAGCCCCAGCATTTT; CDR3aa: CSVGIGGQGNQPQHF; j_gene: TRBJ1-5; abundance: NA; v_gene: TRBV29-1; d_gene: TRBD1
CDR3nt: TGCGCCAGCAGCTGGGGACAGGGTAATGAGCAGTTCTTC; CDR3aa: CASSWGQGNEQFF; j_gene: TRBJ2-1; abundance: NA; v_gene: TRBV5-1; d_gene: TRBD1
CDR3nt: TGTGCCAGCAGCCCAGGGACAGGGAGTTATGCAACTAATGAAAAACTGTTTTTT; CDR3aa: CASSPGTGSYATNEKLFF; j_gene: TRBJ1-4; abundance: NA; v_gene: TRBV11-3; d_gene: TRBD1
CDR3nt: TGTGCCTGGAGCCAACAGGGGGCTATAGGCTACACCTTC; CDR3aa: CAWSQQGAIGYTF; j_gene: TRBJ1-2; abundance: NA; v_gene: TRBV30; d_gene: TRBD1
CDR3nt: TGTGCCAGTAACAAAGGACTAGCGGGGGATACGCAGTATTTT; CDR3aa: CASNKGLAGDTQYF; j_gene: TRBJ2-3; abundance: NA; v_gene: TRBV19; d_gene: TRBD2